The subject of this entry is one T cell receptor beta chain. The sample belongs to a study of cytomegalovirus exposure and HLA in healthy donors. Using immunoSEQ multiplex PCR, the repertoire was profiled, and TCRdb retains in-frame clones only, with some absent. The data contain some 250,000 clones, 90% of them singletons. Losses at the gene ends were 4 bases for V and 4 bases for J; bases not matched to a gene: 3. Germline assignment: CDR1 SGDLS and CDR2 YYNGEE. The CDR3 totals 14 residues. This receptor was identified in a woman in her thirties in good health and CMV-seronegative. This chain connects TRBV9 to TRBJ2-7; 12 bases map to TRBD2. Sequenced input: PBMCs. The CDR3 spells CASSPSGRGYEQYF. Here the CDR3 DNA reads TGTGCCAGCAGCCCTAGCGGGAGGGGGTACGAGCAGTACTTC.